This TCR beta chain comes out of a study of cytomegalovirus exposure and HLA in healthy donors. The V end was cut by 2 bases, the J end by 0 bases, with 11 bases between. The germline CDR1 and CDR2 sequences are SGHRS and YFSETQ. The CDR3 is 15 amino acids. The PCR employed 60 Vbeta primers together with 13 Jbeta primers. Some clones are missing from TCRdb's copy, which holds only in-frame ones; the method was immunoSEQ multiplex PCR. The sample yields about 120,000 clones, about 80% seen once. Specimen: PBMCs. The sequence was collected from a female donor in good health and CMV-seropositive. The chain carries TRBV5-1 and TRBJ1-1; D gene ambiguous. Written as DNA, the CDR3 is TGCGCCAGCAGCTTAAGGGAGACCATGAACACTGAAGCTTTCTTT. Translating gives CASSLRETMNTEAFF.